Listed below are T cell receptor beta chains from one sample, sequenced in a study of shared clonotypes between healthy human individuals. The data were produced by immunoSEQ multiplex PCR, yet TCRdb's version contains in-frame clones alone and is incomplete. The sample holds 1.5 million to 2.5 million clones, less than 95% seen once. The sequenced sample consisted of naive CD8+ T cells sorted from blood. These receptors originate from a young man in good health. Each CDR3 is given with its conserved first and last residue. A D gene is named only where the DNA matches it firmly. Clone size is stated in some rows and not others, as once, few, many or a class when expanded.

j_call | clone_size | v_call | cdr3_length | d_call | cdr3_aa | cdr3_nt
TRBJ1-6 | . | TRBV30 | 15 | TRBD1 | CAWSVKGQGNSPLHF | TGTGCCTGGAGTGTAAAGGGACAGGGGAATTCACCCCTCCACTTT
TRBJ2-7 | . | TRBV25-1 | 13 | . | CASSLGLLYEQYF | TGTGCCAGCAGCCTCGGACTTCTCTACGAGCAGTACTTC
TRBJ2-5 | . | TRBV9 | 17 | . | CASSPRPGTLEVETQYF | TGTGCCAGCAGCCCAAGACCTGGGACGCTGGAGGTAGAGACCCAGTACTTC
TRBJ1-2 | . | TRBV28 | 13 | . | CASSFGGTRDYTF | TGTGCCAGCAGTTTCGGAGGTACCCGAGACTACACCTTC
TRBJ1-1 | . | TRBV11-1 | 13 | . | CASSSGGLGEAFF | TGTGCCAGCAGCTCTGGGGGCTTAGGTGAAGCTTTCTTT
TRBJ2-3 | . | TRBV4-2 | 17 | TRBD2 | CASSPRTLAGSTDTQYF | TGTGCCAGCAGCCCCAGGACGCTAGCGGGGAGCACAGATACGCAGTATTTT
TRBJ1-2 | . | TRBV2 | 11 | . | CASSEEWGYTF | TGTGCCAGCAGTGAAGAGTGGGGCTACACCTTC
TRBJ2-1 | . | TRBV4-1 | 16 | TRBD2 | CASSQGGRATYNEQFF | TGCGCCAGCAGCCAAGGGGGGAGGGCCACCTACAATGAGCAGTTCTTC
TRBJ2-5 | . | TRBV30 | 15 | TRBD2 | CAWRARGALPETQYF | TGTGCCTGGAGAGCGCGGGGGGCCCTGCCAGAGACCCAGTACTTC
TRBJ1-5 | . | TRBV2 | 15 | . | CASSDGRGKNQPQHF | TGTGCCAGCAGTGACGGCAGGGGAAAGAATCAGCCCCAGCATTTT
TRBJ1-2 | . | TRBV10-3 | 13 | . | CAISAGESDGYTF | TGTGCCATCAGTGCGGGGGAGTCGGATGGCTACACCTTC
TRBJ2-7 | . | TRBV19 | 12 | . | CASSPDGYEQYF | TGTGCCAGTAGTCCGGACGGCTACGAGCAGTACTTC
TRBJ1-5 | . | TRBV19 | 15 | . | CASSWQGNSNQPQHF | TGTGCCAGTAGTTGGCAGGGGAATAGCAATCAGCCCCAGCATTTT
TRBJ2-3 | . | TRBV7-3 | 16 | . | CASSLYGLTSTDTQYF | TGTGCCAGCAGCTTGTATGGCCTTACTAGCACAGATACGCAGTATTTT
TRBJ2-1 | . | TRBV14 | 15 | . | CASSHSASSYNEQFF | TGTGCCAGCAGCCATAGCGCGAGCTCCTACAATGAGCAGTTCTTC
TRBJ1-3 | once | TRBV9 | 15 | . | CASSVQESSGNTIYF | TGTGCCAGCAGCGTTCAGGAGAGCTCTGGAAACACCATATATTTT
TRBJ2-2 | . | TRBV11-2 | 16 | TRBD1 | CASSLVEGAATGELFF | TGTGCCAGCAGCTTAGTTGAGGGGGCGGCCACCGGGGAGCTGTTTTTT
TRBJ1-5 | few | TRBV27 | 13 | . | CASSLWGDQPQHF | TGTGCCAGCAGTTTATGGGGGGATCAGCCCCAGCATTTT
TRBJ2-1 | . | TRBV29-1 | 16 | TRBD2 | CSVENPLLAGGNEQFF | TGCAGCGTTGAAAACCCCTTACTAGCGGGGGGGAATGAGCAGTTCTTC
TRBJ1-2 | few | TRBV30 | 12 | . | CAWSQYEDGYTF | TGTGCCTGGAGTCAGTACGAGGATGGCTACACCTTC
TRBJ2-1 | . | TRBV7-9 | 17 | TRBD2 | CASSLGGVAGVLYEQFF | TGTGCCAGCAGCTTAGGGGGCGTAGCGGGAGTTCTCTATGAGCAGTTCTTC
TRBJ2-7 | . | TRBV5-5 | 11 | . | CASGGLGEQYF | TGTGCCAGTGGGGGGCTCGGCGAGCAGTACTTC
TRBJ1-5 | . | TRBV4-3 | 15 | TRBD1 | CASSQGTGVDQPQHF | TGCGCCAGCAGCCAGGGGACAGGGGTGGATCAGCCCCAGCATTTT
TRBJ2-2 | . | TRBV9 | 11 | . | CASSDGRGLFF | TGTGCCAGCAGCGACGGCAGGGGGCTGTTTTTT
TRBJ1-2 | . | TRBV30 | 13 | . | CAWSLGVDYGYTF | TGTGCCTGGAGTCTGGGTGTGGACTATGGCTACACCTTC
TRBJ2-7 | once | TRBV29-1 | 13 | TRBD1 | CSVGQGFSYEQYF | TGCAGCGTAGGACAGGGGTTTTCATACGAGCAGTACTTC
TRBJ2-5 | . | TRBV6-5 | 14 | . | CASGGTYQGETQYF | TGTGCCAGCGGGGGGACCTACCAGGGAGAGACCCAGTACTTC
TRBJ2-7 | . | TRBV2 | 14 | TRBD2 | CASSEVGLTYEQYF | TGTGCCAGCAGTGAAGTGGGACTAACCTACGAGCAGTACTTC
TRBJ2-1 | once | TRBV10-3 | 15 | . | CAISESGPQGNEQFF | TGTGCCATCAGTGAGTCGGGACCACAAGGCAATGAGCAGTTCTTC
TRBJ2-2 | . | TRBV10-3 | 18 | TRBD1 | CAISESIQGTLNTGELFF | TGTGCCATCAGTGAGTCGATACAGGGGACCCTGAACACCGGGGAGCTGTTTTTT
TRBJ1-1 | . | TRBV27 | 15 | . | CASGHPRSMNTEAFF | TGTGCCAGCGGGCACCCCAGGTCAATGAACACTGAAGCTTTCTTT
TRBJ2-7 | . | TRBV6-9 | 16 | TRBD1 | CASSLSGTGISYEQYF | TGTGCCAGCAGCCTTTCCGGGACAGGGATTTCCTACGAGCAGTACTTC
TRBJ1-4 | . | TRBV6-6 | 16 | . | CASSPGSREWDEKLFF | TGTGCCAGCAGTCCCGGGTCTAGGGAGTGGGATGAAAAACTGTTTTTT
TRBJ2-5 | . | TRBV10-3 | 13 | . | CAISDVYQETQYF | TGTGCCATCAGTGACGTGTACCAAGAGACCCAGTACTTC
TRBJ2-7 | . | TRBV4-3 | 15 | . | CASSPHLRDSYEQYF | TGCGCCAGCAGCCCCCATTTGCGGGACTCCTACGAGCAGTACTTC
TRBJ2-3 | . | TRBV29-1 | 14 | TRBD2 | CSVWTSGGTDTQYF | TGCAGCGTATGGACTAGCGGGGGAACAGATACGCAGTATTTT
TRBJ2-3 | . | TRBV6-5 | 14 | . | CASSYSGGPLPQYF | TGTGCCAGCAGTTACTCGGGGGGCCCACTCCCGCAGTATTTT
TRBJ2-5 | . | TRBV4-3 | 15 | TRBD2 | CASSRELAGVETQYF | TGCGCCAGCAGCCGTGAGCTAGCGGGAGTTGAGACCCAGTACTTC
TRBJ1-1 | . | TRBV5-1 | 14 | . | CASSLVGEDTEAFF | TGCGCCAGCAGCTTGGTTGGGGAGGACACTGAAGCTTTCTTT
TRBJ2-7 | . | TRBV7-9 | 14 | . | CASSSPGASGEQYF | TGTGCCAGCAGCTCACCGGGCGCCTCGGGCGAGCAGTACTTC
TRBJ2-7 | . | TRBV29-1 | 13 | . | CSVGGLGIYEQYF | TGCAGCGTTGGAGGGCTTGGCATCTACGAGCAGTACTTC
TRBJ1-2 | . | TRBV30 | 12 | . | CAWSYGPNGYTF | TGTGCCTGGAGTTACGGTCCTAATGGCTACACCTTC
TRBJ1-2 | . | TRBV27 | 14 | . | CASSPLGTLYGYTF | TGTGCCAGCAGTCCCCTCGGGACCCTTTATGGCTACACCTTC
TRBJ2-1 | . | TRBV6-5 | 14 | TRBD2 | CASRSGGPYNEQFF | TGTGCCAGTAGATCGGGAGGGCCGTACAATGAGCAGTTCTTC
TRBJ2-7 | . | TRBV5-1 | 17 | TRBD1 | CASSTGTGGVKGYEQYF | TGCGCCAGCAGCACCGGGACAGGGGGCGTAAAAGGCTACGAGCAGTACTTC
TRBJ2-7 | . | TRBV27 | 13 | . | CASSLDPTYEQYF | TGTGCCAGCAGTTTAGACCCAACCTACGAGCAGTACTTC
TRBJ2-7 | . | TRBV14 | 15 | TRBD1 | CASSHQTGGGDEQYF | TGTGCCAGCAGCCATCAGACAGGGGGCGGCGACGAGCAGTACTTC
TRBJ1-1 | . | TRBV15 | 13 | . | CATSRDRYTEAFF | TGTGCCACCAGCAGAGACAGATACACTGAAGCTTTCTTT
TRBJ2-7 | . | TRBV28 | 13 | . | CASSGRTDYEQYF | TGTGCCAGCAGTGGGAGGACAGACTACGAGCAGTACTTC
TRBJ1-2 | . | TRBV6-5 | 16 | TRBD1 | CASSYSLQGTNYGYTF | TGTGCCAGCAGTTACTCGCTACAGGGGACTAACTATGGCTACACCTTC
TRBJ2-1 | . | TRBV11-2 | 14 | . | CASSLVGGLGEQFF | TGTGCCAGCAGCTTAGTAGGAGGGTTGGGTGAGCAGTTCTTC
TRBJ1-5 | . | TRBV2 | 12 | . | CASRITNQPQHF | TGTGCCAGCAGGATTACAAATCAGCCCCAGCATTTT
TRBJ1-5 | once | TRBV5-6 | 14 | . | CASSLEGLDQPQHF | TGTGCCAGCAGCTTGGAAGGGTTGGATCAGCCCCAGCATTTT